One T cell receptor beta chain is described in this entry. What it binds is unknown. The method was immunoSEQ multiplex PCR; TCRdb's version includes in-frame clones alone and lacks a portion of them. The sample includes roughly 120,000 clones, 94% of them seen just once. Germline CDR1 reads KGHSH; CDR2 reads LQKENI. CDR3 size: 14 residues. V lost 3 bases and J lost 4, with 12 bases in between. This entry is derived from a study of cytomegalovirus exposure and HLA in healthy donors. Study as a whole: The use of the same platform for the 120 validation repertoires and the approximately 730 first-cohort repertoires was reported by a later analysis.

Study-level results: Reported performance of the classifier showed diagnosis of cytomegalovirus status with high specificity and sensitivity. Among TCR sequences, most were rare, though some public TCRs appeared in many donors.

The specimen sequenced was PBMCs. V and J are TRBV18 and TRBJ1-1, with TRBD1 as a possible D gene (6 bases). The source of this sequence is a woman aged 18 to 35 in good health and CMV-seronegative. CDR3 DNA sequence: TGTGCCAGCTCACCCCTACAGGGCGGCACTGAAGCTTTCTTT. Protein sequence: CASSPLQGGTEAFF.